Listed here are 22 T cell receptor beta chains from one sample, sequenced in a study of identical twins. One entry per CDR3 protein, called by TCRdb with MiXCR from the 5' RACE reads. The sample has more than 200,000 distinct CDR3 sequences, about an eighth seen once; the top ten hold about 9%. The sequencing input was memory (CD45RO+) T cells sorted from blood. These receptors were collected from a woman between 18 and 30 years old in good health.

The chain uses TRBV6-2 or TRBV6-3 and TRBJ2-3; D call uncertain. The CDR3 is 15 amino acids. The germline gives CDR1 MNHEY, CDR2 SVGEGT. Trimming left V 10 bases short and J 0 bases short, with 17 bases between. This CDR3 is CATAPLRISTDTQYF. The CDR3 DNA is TGTGCCACCGCCCCCCTCAGGATTAGCACAGATACGCAGTATTTT.

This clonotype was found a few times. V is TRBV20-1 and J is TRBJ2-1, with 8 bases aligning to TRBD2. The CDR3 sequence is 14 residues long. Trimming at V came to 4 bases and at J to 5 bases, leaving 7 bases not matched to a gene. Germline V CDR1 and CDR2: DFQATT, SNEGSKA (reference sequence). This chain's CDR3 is CSATPVAGNNEQFF. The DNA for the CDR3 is TGCAGTGCTACCCCAGTAGCGGGGAACAATGAGCAGTTCTTC.

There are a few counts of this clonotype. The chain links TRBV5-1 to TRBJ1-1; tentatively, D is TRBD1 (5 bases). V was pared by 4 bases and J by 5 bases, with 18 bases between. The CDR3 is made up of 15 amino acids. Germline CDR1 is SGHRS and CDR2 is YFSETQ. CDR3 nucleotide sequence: TGCGCCAGCAGCCCTGGGCGAGGGGAGGAGACTGAAGCTTTCTTT. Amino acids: CASSPGRGEETEAFF.

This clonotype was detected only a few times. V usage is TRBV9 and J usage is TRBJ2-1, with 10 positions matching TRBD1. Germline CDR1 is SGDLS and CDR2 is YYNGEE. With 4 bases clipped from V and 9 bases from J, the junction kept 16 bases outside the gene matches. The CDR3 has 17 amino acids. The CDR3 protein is CASSIGTGVYVLGEQFF. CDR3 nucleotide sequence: TGTGCCAGCAGCATAGGGACAGGGGTGTACGTTCTAGGTGAGCAGTTCTTC.

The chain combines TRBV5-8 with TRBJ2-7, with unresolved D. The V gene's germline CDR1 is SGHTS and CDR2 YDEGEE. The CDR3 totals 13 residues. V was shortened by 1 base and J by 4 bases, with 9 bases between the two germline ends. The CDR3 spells CASSLWIDYEQYF. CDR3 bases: TGTGCCAGCAGCTTGTGGATAGATTACGAGCAGTACTTC.

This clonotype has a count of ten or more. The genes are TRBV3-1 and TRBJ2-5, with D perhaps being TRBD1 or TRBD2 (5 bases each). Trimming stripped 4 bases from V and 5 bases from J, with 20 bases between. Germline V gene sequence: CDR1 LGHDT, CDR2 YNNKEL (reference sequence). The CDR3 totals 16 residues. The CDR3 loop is CASSPLGGELDETQYF. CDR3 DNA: TGTGCCAGCAGCCCCCTTGGGGGAGAACTCGACGAGACCCAGTACTTC.

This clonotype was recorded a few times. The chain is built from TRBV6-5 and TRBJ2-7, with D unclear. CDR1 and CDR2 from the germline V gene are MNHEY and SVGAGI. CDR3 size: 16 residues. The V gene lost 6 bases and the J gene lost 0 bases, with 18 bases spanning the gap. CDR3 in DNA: TGTGCCAGCAGGTTAACGCCGATTATTTCCTCCTACGAGCAGTACTTC. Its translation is CASRLTPIISSYEQYF.

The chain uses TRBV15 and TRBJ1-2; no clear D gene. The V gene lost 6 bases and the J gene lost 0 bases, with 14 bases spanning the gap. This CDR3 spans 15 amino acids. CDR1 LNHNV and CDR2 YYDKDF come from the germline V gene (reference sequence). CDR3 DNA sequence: TGTGCCACCAGTTTCTCCGGAAAAGCTAACTATGGCTACACCTTC. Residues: CATSFSGKANYGYTF.

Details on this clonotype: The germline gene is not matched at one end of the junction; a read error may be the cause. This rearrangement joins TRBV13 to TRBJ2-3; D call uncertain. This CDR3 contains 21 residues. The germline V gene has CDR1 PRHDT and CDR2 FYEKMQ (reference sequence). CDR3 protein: CAISPGLLCWFQLGSTDTQYF. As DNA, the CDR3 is TGTGCCATCAGCCCCGGCCTTCTCTGCTGGTTTCAACTTGGGTCCACAGATACGCAGTATTTT.

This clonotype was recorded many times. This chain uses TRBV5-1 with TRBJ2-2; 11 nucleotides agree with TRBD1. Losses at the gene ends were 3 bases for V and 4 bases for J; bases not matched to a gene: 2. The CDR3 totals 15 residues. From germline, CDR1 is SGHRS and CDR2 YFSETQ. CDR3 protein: CASSSGTGGTGELFF. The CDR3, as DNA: TGCGCCAGCAGCTCCGGGACAGGGGGCACCGGGGAGCTGTTTTTT.

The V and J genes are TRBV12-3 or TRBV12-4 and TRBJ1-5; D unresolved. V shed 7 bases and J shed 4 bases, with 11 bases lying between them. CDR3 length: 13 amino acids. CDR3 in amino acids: CASTPDANQPQHF. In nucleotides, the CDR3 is TGTGCCAGCACTCCGGATGCAAATCAGCCCCAGCATTTT.

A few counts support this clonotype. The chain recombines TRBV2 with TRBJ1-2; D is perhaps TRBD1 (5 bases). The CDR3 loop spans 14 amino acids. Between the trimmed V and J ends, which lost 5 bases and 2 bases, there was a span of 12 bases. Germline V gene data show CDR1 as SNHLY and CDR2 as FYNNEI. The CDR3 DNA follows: TGTGCCAGCAGTCCTGACAGAATGAACTATGGCTACACCTTC. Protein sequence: CASSPDRMNYGYTF.

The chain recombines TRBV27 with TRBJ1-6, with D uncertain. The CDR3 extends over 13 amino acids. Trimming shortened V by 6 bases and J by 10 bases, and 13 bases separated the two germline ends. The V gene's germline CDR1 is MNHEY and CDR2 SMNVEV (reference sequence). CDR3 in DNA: TGTGCCAGCAGACTGTCGGGAGGATCACCCCTCCACTTT. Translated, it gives CASRLSGGSPLHF.

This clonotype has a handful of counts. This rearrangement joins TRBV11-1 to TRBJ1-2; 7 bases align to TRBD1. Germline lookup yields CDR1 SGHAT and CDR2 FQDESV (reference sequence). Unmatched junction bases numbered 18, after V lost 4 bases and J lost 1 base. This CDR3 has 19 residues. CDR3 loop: CASSSTQGGSIPFNYGYTF. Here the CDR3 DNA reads TGTGCCAGCAGCTCCACCCAGGGGGGGAGCATCCCATTTAACTATGGCTACACCTTC.

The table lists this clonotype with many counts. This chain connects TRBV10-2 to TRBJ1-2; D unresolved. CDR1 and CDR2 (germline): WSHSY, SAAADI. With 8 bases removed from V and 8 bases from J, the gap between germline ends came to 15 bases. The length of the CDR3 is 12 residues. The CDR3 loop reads CASRSSSRGYTF. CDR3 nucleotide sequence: TGCGCCAGCCGCAGTTCCAGCAGGGGCTACACCTTC.

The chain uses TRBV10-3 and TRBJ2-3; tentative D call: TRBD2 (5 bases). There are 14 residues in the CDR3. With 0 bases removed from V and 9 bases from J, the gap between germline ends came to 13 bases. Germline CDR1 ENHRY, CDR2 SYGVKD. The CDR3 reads CAISESGSDATQYF. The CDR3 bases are TGTGCCATCAGTGAGTCTGGTAGCGACGCGACGCAGTATTTT.

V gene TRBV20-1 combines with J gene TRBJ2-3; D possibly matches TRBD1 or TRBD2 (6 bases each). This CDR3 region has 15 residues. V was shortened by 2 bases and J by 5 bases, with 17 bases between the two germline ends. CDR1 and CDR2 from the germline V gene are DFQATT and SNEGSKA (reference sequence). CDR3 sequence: CSARPPRGRIDTQYF. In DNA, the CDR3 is TGCAGTGCTAGACCACCTCGGGGGCGCATAGATACGCAGTATTTT.

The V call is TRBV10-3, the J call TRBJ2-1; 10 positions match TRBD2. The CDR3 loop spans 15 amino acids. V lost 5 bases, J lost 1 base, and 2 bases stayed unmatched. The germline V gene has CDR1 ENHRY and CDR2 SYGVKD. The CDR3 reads CAISRLAGSYNEQFF. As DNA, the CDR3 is TGTGCCATCAGTAGACTAGCGGGTTCCTACAATGAGCAGTTCTTC.

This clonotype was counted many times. CDR3 coding DNA: TGCGCCAGCATCGACAGGGGGAACACCGGGGAGCTGTTTTTT. This translates into CASIDRGNTGELFF. The rearrangement links TRBV5-1 to TRBJ2-2; 8 positions agree with TRBD1. The CDR3 contains 14 residues. V lost 6 bases to trimming and J lost 1 base; unmatched junction nucleotides: 2. CDR1 and CDR2 from the germline V gene are SGHRS and YFSETQ.

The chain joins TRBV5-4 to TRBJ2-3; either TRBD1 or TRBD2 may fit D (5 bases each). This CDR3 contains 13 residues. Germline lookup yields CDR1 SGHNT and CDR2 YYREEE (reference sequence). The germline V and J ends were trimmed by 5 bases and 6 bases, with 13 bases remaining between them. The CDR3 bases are TGTGCCAGCAGGTCCCGGGGCGCTGATACGCAGTATTTT. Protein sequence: CASRSRGADTQYF.

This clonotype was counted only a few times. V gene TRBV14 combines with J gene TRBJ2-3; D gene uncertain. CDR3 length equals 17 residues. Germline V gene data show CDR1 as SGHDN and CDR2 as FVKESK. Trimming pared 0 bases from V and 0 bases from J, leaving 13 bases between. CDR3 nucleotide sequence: TGTGCCAGCAGCCAAGATGGGCCACCCCGTAGCACAGATACGCAGTATTTT. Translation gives CASSQDGPPRSTDTQYF.

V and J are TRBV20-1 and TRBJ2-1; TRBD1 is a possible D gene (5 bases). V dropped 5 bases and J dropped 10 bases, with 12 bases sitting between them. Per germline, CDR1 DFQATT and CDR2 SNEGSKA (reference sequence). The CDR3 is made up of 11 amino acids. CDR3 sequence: CSARGHSEQFF. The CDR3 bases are TGCAGTGCTCGCGGACACTCGGAGCAGTTCTTC.